This T cell receptor (beta chain) is from a study of T cell repertoires in cytomegalovirus infection. About the study: As its CMV epitopes, the study selected recently identified HLA-C-restricted and well-studied HLA-B-restricted targets. Shared public TCR beta signatures pointed to both CMV infection and a matching HLA type. Findings of the study overall: The response measured ex vivo was dominated by TCR beta clonotypes (HLA-C-restricted and CMV-specific).

With regard to this clonotype: The antigen is not known.

TCRdb ran MiXCR on the reads and lists one entry per CDR3 protein. Among some 500,000 distinct CDR3 sequences listed, roughly a third were seen once. The trim removed 6 bases at V and 3 bases at J, leaving 9 bases unmatched. The CDR3 has 16 amino acids. CDR1 is LNHDA and CDR2 is SQIVND in the germline V gene (reference sequence). The specimen was cultured PBMCs, collected from culture after CMV antigen stimulation. The chain links TRBV19 to TRBJ1-4; 8 bases are a match to TRBD1. The clonotype originates from a human donor in good health (CMV status not recorded). Some clones in this sample may be carry-over from other donors' samples. Here the CDR3 DNA reads TGTGCCAGTAGCAAGGGCCGGGGACAGGCTAATGAAAAACTGTTTTTT. It translates to CASSKGRGQANEKLFF.